A selection of T cell receptor beta chains follows, all from one sample in a study of T cells in Graves' hyperthyroidism and ophthalmopathy. TCRdb recomputed calls from the multiplex PCR reads with MiXCR, one row per CDR3 protein. Of approximately 530,000 distinct CDR3 sequences listed, just under 20% are singletons. The specimen was blood. The receptors were gathered from a middle-aged man with Graves' ophthalmopathy. Each CDR3 is given without its conserved first and last residue. Part of the rows lack a size; the others show once, few, many or a class for expanded clones.

abundance | v_gene | CDR3aa
- | TRBV5-1 | ASSPNPVMQF
- | TRBV4-3 | ASSQGQGRFNEQY
few | TRBV10-3 | AISLSGNTIY
- | TRBV20-1 | SARDNLSDGYT
few | TRBV20-1 | SAGGGGIGETQY
few | TRBV28 | ASSLRPAGANVLT
many | TRBV12-3/TRBV12-4 | ASTNRDRGFEQY
- | TRBV7-9 | ASSPVGGRQGAVSNYGYT
- | TRBV19 | ASIGYGQQNTGELF
few | TRBV20-1 | SRGTSRYNEQF
few | TRBV20-1 | SAREGGGNSPLH
many | TRBV30 | AWSKGNSYTEAF
few | TRBV10-3 | AISERGDGELF